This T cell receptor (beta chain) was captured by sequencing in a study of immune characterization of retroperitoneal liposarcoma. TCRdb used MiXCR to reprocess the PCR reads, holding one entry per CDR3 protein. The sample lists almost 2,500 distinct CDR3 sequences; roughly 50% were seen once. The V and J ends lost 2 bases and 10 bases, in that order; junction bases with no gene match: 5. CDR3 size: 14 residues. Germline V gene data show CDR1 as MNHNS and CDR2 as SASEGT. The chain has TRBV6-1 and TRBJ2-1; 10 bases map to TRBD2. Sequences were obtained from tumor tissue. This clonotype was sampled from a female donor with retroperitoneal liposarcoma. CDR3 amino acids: CASSESLAGDEQFF. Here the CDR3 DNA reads TGTGCCAGCAGTGAAAGCCTAGCGGGAGACGAGCAGTTCTTC.